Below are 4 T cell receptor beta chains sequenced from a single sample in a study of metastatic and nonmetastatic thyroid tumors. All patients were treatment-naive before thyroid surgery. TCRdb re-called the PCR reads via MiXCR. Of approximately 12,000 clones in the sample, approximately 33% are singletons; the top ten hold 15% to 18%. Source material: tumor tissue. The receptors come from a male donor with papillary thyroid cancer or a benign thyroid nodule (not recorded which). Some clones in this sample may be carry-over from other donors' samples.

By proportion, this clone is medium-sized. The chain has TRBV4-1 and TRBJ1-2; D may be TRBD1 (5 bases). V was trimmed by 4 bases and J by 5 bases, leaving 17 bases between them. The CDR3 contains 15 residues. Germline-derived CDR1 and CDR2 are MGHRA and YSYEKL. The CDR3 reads CASSPLDAGRYGYTF. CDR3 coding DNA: TGCGCCAGCAGCCCCCTCGATGCAGGGAGGTATGGCTACACCTTC.

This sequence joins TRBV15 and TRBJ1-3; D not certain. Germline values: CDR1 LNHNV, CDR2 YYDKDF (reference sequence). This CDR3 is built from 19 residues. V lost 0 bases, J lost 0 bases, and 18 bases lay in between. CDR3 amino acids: CATSRDSREAGPSGNTIYF. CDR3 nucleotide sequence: TGTGCCACCAGCAGAGATTCTAGGGAGGCAGGCCCCTCTGGAAACACCATATATTTT.

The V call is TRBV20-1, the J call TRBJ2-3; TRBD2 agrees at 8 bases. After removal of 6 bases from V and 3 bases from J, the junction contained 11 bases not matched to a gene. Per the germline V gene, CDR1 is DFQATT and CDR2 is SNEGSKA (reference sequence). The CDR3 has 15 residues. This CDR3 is CSAGKREMGTDTQYF. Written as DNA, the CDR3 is TGCAGTGCGGGGAAGCGGGAGATGGGGACAGATACGCAGTATTTT.

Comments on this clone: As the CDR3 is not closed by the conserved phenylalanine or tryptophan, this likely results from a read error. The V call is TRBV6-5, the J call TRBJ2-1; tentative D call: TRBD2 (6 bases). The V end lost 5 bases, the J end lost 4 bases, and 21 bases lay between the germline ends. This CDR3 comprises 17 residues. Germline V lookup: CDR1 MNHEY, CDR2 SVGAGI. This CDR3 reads CASSRGTSPLLYNEQFY. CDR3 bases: TGTGCCAGCAGTCGAGGAACTAGCCCACTCTTATACAATGAGCAGTTCTAC.